The clone carrying this TCR beta chain was recorded many times. Its antigen is as yet unknown. The sorted Tregs were CD4+CD25+CD127-/low cells. TCRdb passed the 5' RACE reads through MiXCR, listing each CDR3 protein once. The sample holds tens of thousands of distinct CDR3 sequences, about 28% seen once. The length of the CDR3 is 16 residues. The junction had 3 bases not matched to a gene; V was cut back by 0 bases and J by 1 base. CDR1 is SEHNR and CDR2 is FQNEAQ in the germline V gene (reference sequence). Overall study results and limits: Tumor memory CD4+ T cell TCR gene usage was found to cluster with blood and lymph node memory CD4+ cells and with lymph node naive CD4+ cells.

What was sequenced was tumor-infiltrating Tregs sorted from the breast tumor. The receptor was isolated from a female donor with breast cancer. V gene TRBV7-9 combines with J gene TRBJ2-5, with TRBD2 matching over 9 bases. The CDR3 DNA sequence: TGTGCCAGCAGCTTAGCGCTAGCGGGGTCCCAAGAGACCCAGTACTTC. Protein sequence: CASSLALAGSQETQYF.